The next 3 T cell receptor beta chains were all read from a single sample in a study of T cells in Graves' hyperthyroidism and ophthalmopathy. Amplification yielded TCR beta CDR3 regions, with RNA transcripts as the source. HTBI primers were the set used in a first-round RT-PCR of the TCR CDR3. TCRdb reprocessed the multiplex PCR reads via MiXCR and lists one record per CDR3 protein. The sample gives roughly 740,000 distinct CDR3 sequences, less than 20% of which show up once; around 7.7% is in the top ten. Sequenced sample: blood. These receptor sequences come from a man between 18 and 29 years old with Graves' hyperthyroidism.

The chain joins TRBV19 to TRBJ2-1; no clear D gene. V lost 0 bases and J lost 7, with 16 bases in between. Germline CDR1 LNHDA, CDR2 SQIVND (reference sequence). This CDR3 has 16 amino acids. The CDR3 coding sequence is TGTGCCAGTAGTATAGATGGGAAAGGGTTGTCAAATGAGCAGTTCTTC. Protein product: CASSIDGKGLSNEQFF.

There are many counts of this clonotype. This chain uses TRBV30 with TRBJ1-5; TRBD1 matches at 9 bases. Looked up from germline, CDR1 is GTSNPN and CDR2 is SVGIG (reference sequence). Trimming at V came to 2 bases and at J to 3 bases, leaving 8 bases not matched to a gene. CDR3 size: 16 residues. The CDR3 DNA follows: TGTGCCTGGAGTCCCAAGGACAGGGGTTACAATCAGCCCCAGCATTTT. Its protein product is CAWSPKDRGYNQPQHF.

V is TRBV7-9 and J is TRBJ1-1, with unresolved D. Looked up from germline, CDR1 is SEHNR and CDR2 is FQNEAQ (reference sequence). The CDR3 has 15 residues. Trimming left V 5 bases short and J 5 bases short, with 18 bases between. CDR3 protein: CASSGISSSRTEAFF. The CDR3 DNA is TGTGCCAGCAGCGGAATCTCCTCTTCTAGGACTGAAGCTTTCTTT.